These 26 T cell receptor beta chains came from one sample sequenced in a study of blood T cell repertoires in COVID-19. Produced via immunoSEQ multiplex PCR; TCRdb's table is partial and in-frame only. This sample carries 250,000 to 300,000 clones, just over 90% of them seen once, and the ten largest clones take roughly 2%. The source material was PBMCs or T cells enriched from blood (not recorded which). The origin of the receptors is a woman aged 40 to 49 with acute COVID-19.

The chain joins TRBV19 to TRBJ2-7; tentatively, D is TRBD2 (5 bases). Trimming stripped 5 bases from V and 7 bases from J, with 9 bases between. Germline assignment: CDR1 LNHDA and CDR2 SQIVND (reference sequence). CDR3 length: 11 amino acids. CDR3 sequence reads: CASSAREEQYF. The CDR3 DNA reads as TGTGCCAGTAGTGCGAGGGAGGAGCAGTACTTC.

The chain employs TRBV24-1 and TRBJ2-5; D unresolved. V lost 6 bases, J lost 4 bases, and 11 bases lay in between. This CDR3 has 13 amino acids. Germline V CDR1 and CDR2: KGHDR, SFDVKD. The DNA for the CDR3 is TGTGCCACCAGTTTAGAATCGGGAGAGACCCAGTACTTC. This translates into CATSLESGETQYF.

The chain has TRBV19 and TRBJ1-2, with D maybe TRBD1 (6 bases). Germline CDR1 is LNHDA and CDR2 is SQIVND (reference sequence). There are 14 residues in the CDR3. V lost 6 bases, J lost 0 bases, and 11 bases lay in between. CDR3 nucleotides: TGTGCCAGTAGCCCGACAGGAGCTAACTATGGCTACACCTTC. This gives the protein CASSPTGANYGYTF.

The rearrangement joins TRBV2 to TRBJ2-3; 7 bases agree with TRBD2. V shed 7 bases, J shed 5 bases, and the junction held 12 bases outside the gene matches. CDR1 is SNHLY, CDR2 FYNNEI, per germline. There are 15 residues in the CDR3. CDR3 DNA sequence: TGTGCCAGCATCCCAGCGGGAATGGGTATAGATACGCAGTATTTT. Its translation: CASIPAGMGIDTQYF.

The V and J genes are TRBV11-2 and TRBJ1-2; TRBD1 might be the D (6 bases). CDR3 size: 14 residues. Trimming took off 7 bases at V and 8 bases at J, with 20 bases between the two ends. Germline CDR1 is SGHAT and CDR2 is FQNNGV. The DNA for the CDR3 is TGTGCCAGCACCCGAACACAGGGTCGGAGCGGCTACACCTTC. This encodes CASTRTQGRSGYTF.

This sequence joins TRBV11-2 and TRBJ1-2; D unclear. The CDR3 consists of 14 residues. Between the trimmed V and J ends, which lost 2 bases and 6 bases, there was a span of 13 bases. Germline CDR1 reads SGHAT; CDR2 reads FQNNGV. The CDR3: CASSLLGIAHGYTF. The CDR3 DNA reads TGTGCCAGCAGCTTACTGGGCATCGCTCATGGCTACACCTTC.

The chain links TRBV3-1 (or the pseudogene TRBV3-2) to TRBJ1-1, with D tentatively TRBD1 (6 bases). Looked up from germline, CDR1 is LGHDT and CDR2 is YNNKEL (reference sequence). The ends were cut back, 3 bases at V and 4 bases at J, with 21 bases in the middle. The CDR3 length is 17 residues. This chain's CDR3 is CASSQSAGGRGSTEAFF. For the CDR3, the DNA is TGTGCCAGCAGCCAGTCGGCAGGCGGAAGGGGGTCCACTGAAGCTTTCTTT.

This chain links TRBV7-9 with TRBJ2-7; D is possibly TRBD2 (6 bases). The CDR3 spans 14 residues. Trimming shortened V by 5 bases and J by 3 bases, and 14 bases separated the two germline ends. Germline values: CDR1 SEHNR, CDR2 FQNEAQ (reference sequence). Here the CDR3 reads CASSPRGGSYEQYF. CDR3 DNA: TGTGCCAGCAGCCCAAGGGGAGGAAGCTACGAGCAGTACTTC. Together with reference TRBV7-9 and TRBJ2-7, the CDR3 gives the full variable domain: DTGVSQNPRHKITKRGQNVTFRCDPISEHNRLYWYRQTLGQGPEFLTYFQNEAQLEKSRLLSDRFSAERPKGSFSTLEIQRTEQGDSAMYLCASSPRGGSYEQYFGPGTRLTVT.

This chain joins TRBV28 and TRBJ1-5, with D maybe TRBD1 (6 bases). The V gene lost 5 bases and the J gene lost 4 bases, with 9 bases spanning the gap. This CDR3 region has 13 residues. The germline V gene encodes CDR1 MDHEN and CDR2 SYDVKM. CDR3 sequence (DNA): TGTGCCAGCAGTGTAGACAGGAATCAGCCCCAGCATTTT. This encodes CASSVDRNQPQHF.

The rearrangement links TRBV28 to TRBJ1-6; 10 nucleotides line up with TRBD1. CDR1 and CDR2 from the germline V gene are MDHEN and SYDVKM. The CDR3 totals 15 residues. The V and J ends lost 5 bases and 9 bases, in that order; junction bases with no gene match: 7. The CDR3 loop reads CASSRDRGWGSPLHF. The CDR3 DNA is TGTGCCAGCAGTCGGGACAGGGGATGGGGTTCACCCCTCCACTTT.

The genes are TRBV24-1 and TRBJ2-5; 9 positions match TRBD1. V trimming: 2 bases; J trimming: 2 bases; junction bases outside the gene matches: 11. The V gene's germline CDR1 is KGHDR and CDR2 SFDVKD. CDR3 size: 18 residues. CDR3 nucleotides: TGTGCCACCAGTGATTCTTCAGGGGGACAGGGCGATCAAGAGACCCAGTACTTC. Amino acids: CATSDSSGGQGDQETQYF.

This rearrangement joins TRBV7-2 to TRBJ2-7; the D gene is possibly TRBD2 (7 bases). Germline assignment: CDR1 SGHTA and CDR2 FQGNSA. The ends were cut back, 5 bases at V and 2 bases at J, with 13 bases in the middle. The CDR3 has 14 residues. DNA for the CDR3: TGTGCCAGCAGCCGGGGGGACATAACCTACGAGCAGTACTTC. It translates to CASSRGDITYEQYF.

This rearrangement joins TRBV6-2 or TRBV6-3 to TRBJ2-7; 11 bases are a match to TRBD2. The CDR3 is 16 amino acids. J was trimmed by 2 bases and V by 5 bases; bases with no gene match: 8. CDR1 and CDR2 (germline): MNHEY, SVGEGT. The CDR3 region has the DNA TGTGCCAGCAGTGACCCTGGGACTAGCGGAACCTACGAGCAGTACTTC. Translation: CASSDPGTSGTYEQYF.

This chain connects TRBV7-2 to TRBJ2-7; 11 bases align to TRBD1. The CDR3 length is 15 residues. The junction had 2 bases not matched to a gene; V was cut back by 3 bases and J by 1 base. Germline CDR1 and CDR2: SGHTA and FQGNSA. The CDR3 sequence: CASSLDRGQSYEQYF. Written as DNA, the CDR3 is TGTGCCAGCAGCTTGGACAGGGGGCAATCCTACGAGCAGTACTTC.

The rearrangement joins TRBV11-3 to TRBJ2-3, with D tentatively TRBD1 (5 bases). The CDR3 extends over 15 amino acids. Germline V gene sequence: CDR1 SGHNT, CDR2 YENEEA. V was shortened by 2 bases and J by 2 bases, with 11 bases between the two germline ends. CDR3 coding DNA: TGTGCCAGCAGCTTACAAGGCAGGGACACAGATACGCAGTATTTT. Protein: CASSLQGRDTDTQYF.

The V and J genes are TRBV28 and TRBJ1-1; D unresolved. The V and J ends lost 1 base and 2 bases respectively, with 20 bases between them. Germline-derived CDR1 and CDR2 are MDHEN and SYDVKM. The CDR3 extends over 18 amino acids. CDR3 in amino acids: CASSLLSGTHTFNTEAFF. The CDR3 DNA sequence: TGTGCCAGCAGTTTATTATCGGGAACCCACACTTTCAACACTGAAGCTTTCTTT.

V is TRBV29-1 and J is TRBJ2-2; D gene ambiguous. Germline V gene data show CDR1 as SQVTM and CDR2 as ANQGSEA. Deletions cut 3 bases from V and 6 bases from J, with 14 bases between. The length of the CDR3 is 14 residues. CDR3 residues: CSVENTAKPGELFF. CDR3 DNA sequence: TGCAGCGTTGAGAACACAGCTAAGCCCGGGGAGCTGTTTTTT.

The V call is TRBV6-1, the J call TRBJ2-7, with 8 bases matching TRBD2. From germline, CDR1 is MNHNS and CDR2 SASEGT. With V trimmed by 6 bases and J by 4 bases, 2 bases remained unmatched. CDR3 length: 12 residues. CDR3 in amino acids: CASSVAGYEQYF. In DNA, the CDR3 is TGTGCCAGCAGCGTAGCGGGGTACGAGCAGTACTTC.

This chain links TRBV28 with TRBJ1-5; 7 bases line up with TRBD1. This CDR3 has 17 residues. V lost 10 bases to trimming and J lost 2 bases; unmatched junction nucleotides: 17. Looked up from germline, CDR1 is MDHEN and CDR2 is SYDVKM. CDR3 coding DNA: TGTGCCACCTACGGATACAGAGGGGGCGCCGGCAATCAGCCCCAGCATTTT. Translated, it gives CATYGYRGGAGNQPQHF.

The chain uses TRBV5-4 and TRBJ2-7; weak D call: TRBD1 (5 bases). V was shortened by 0 bases and J by 4 bases, with 8 bases between the two germline ends. This CDR3 has 13 amino acids. Germline CDR1 SGHNT, CDR2 YYREEE (reference sequence). CDR3 residues: CASSLGGRYEQYF. The DNA of the CDR3 is TGTGCCAGCAGCTTGGGGGGCCGATACGAGCAGTACTTC.

In nucleotides, the CDR3 is TGTGCCACCAGTGACCCCCTTAAATCGGGCTACACCTTC. Its translation: CATSDPLKSGYTF. This rearrangement joins TRBV24-1 to TRBJ1-2; D gene unclear. CDR1 and CDR2 (germline): KGHDR, SFDVKD. The CDR3 has 13 residues. Trimming removed 4 bases at V and 8 bases at J, with 13 bases between.

CDR3 amino acids: CASRPGALTLHF. The CDR3 DNA reads as TGTGCCAGCAGACCAGGGGCTCTGACCCTCCACTTT. The rearrangement joins TRBV2 to TRBJ1-6, with a possible D match to TRBD1 (6 bases). Deletions cut 6 bases from V and 14 bases from J, with 14 bases between. This CDR3 has 12 residues. Germline V gene lookup returns CDR1 SNHLY and CDR2 FYNNEI.

This chain links TRBV5-4 with TRBJ1-2; D is unclear. V was clipped by 5 bases and J by 0 bases, with 14 bases between them. In germline, CDR1 is SGHNT, CDR2 YYREEE (reference sequence). The CDR3 runs 15 residues. In DNA, the CDR3 is TGTGCCAGCAGACTTACAGCGGCCCCTAACTATGGCTACACCTTC. Its protein product is CASRLTAAPNYGYTF.

This chain connects TRBV5-8 to TRBJ2-2; 13 nucleotides agree with TRBD2. CDR3 length: 19 amino acids. The germline gives CDR1 SGHTS, CDR2 YDEGEE. V lost 3 bases, J lost 6 bases, and 14 bases stayed unmatched. Here the CDR3 reads CASSSLLAGGPVGAGELFF. The CDR3 nucleotides read TGTGCCAGCAGCTCTTTACTAGCGGGAGGGCCGGTGGGAGCCGGGGAGCTGTTTTTT.

CDR3 bases: TGTGCCTGGAGTAAACGGGGGGGCGCCTATAATTCACCCCTCCACTTT. Translating it yields CAWSKRGGAYNSPLHF. V is TRBV30 and J is TRBJ1-6, with D possibly being TRBD1 (6 bases). V gave up 2 bases and J gave up 2 bases, with 13 bases separating them. Germline V CDR1 and CDR2: GTSNPN, SVGIG (reference sequence). CDR3 size: 16 residues.

This chain links TRBV6-2 or TRBV6-3 with TRBJ1-6, with D possibly being TRBD1 (6 bases). The germline CDR1 and CDR2 sequences are MNHEY and SVGEGT. V gave up 4 bases and J gave up 10 bases, with 20 bases separating them. The CDR3 runs to 16 residues. Here the CDR3 DNA reads TGTGCCAGCAGTTGGGCCCGGGTACAGGGCTCATCACCCCTCCACTTT. Its translation: CASSWARVQGSSPLHF.